This T cell receptor (beta chain) was sequenced during a study of blood T cells in healthy people across ages. Study-wide results and caveats: Long-lived donors exceeded aged donors in naive CD4+ cells and diversity.

As to this clonotype: Antigen specificity is unknown.

The second PCR ran 7 to 11 cycles with a sample-barcoded 5' primer and J-beta primers. MiXCR, run by TCRdb on the 5' RACE reads, gives a single entry per CDR3 protein. Of around 1,100,000 distinct CDR3 sequences listed, more than 30% were seen once; the top ten hold roughly 13%. The germline gives CDR1 SGHTA, CDR2 FQGNSA. The CDR3 is 11 amino acids. V gave up 5 bases and J gave up 15 bases, with 14 bases separating them. This TCR was sampled from a man aged 18 to 30 in good health. Sequenced: blood. The chain combines TRBV7-2 with TRBJ2-1; no reliable D call. CDR3 amino acids: CASSASASVFF. As DNA, the CDR3 is TGTGCCAGCAGCGCCTCGGCTTCGGTGTTCTTC. Full variable domain (outside the CDR3, taken from reference TRBV7-2 and TRBJ2-1): GAGVSQSPSNKVTEKGKDVELRCDPISGHTALYWYRQSLGQGLEFLIYFQGNSAPDKSGLPSDRFSAERTGGSVSTLTIQRTQQEDSAVYLCASSASASVFFGPGTRLTVL.